Below are 10 T cell receptor beta chains sequenced from a single sample in a study of cytomegalovirus exposure and HLA in healthy donors (dated by TCRdb to between 2016 and 2019). Library construction relied on the immunoSEQ multiplex PCR assay. A mixture of 60 forward primers for TCR Vbeta segments and 13 reverse primers for TCR Jbeta segments was used in the multiplex PCR. Entries here come from immuneACCESS through TCRdb and include only in-frame sequences with V and J called. Some clones fail to appear in such tables; in the studies checked, an unresolved V gene covers under half of the shortfall, and the cause of the remainder is unknown. Here the sample has about 150,000 clones; 70% to 85% occur a single time. Jointly, the top ten make up 5% to 7.5% of the sample. Sequencing was performed on PBMCs. The receptors shown here come from a woman aged 45 to 65 in good health and CMV-seropositive.

The chain joins TRBV5-1 to TRBJ2-7; 10 bases are shared with TRBD1. The trim removed 0 bases at V and 3 bases at J, leaving 0 bases unmatched. Germline lookup yields CDR1 SGHRS and CDR2 YFSETQ. CDR3 length equals 14 residues. This CDR3 reads CASSLGTGGYEQYF. DNA of the CDR3: TGCGCCAGCAGCTTGGGGACAGGGGGCTACGAGCAGTACTTC.

This sequence joins TRBV19 and TRBJ2-7; D is possibly TRBD1 (5 bases). V was trimmed by 6 bases and J by 2 bases, leaving 17 bases between them. The length of the CDR3 is 15 residues. CDR1 LNHDA and CDR2 SQIVND come from the germline V gene (reference sequence). The CDR3 here is CASSTQGTATYEQYF. CDR3 nucleotides: TGTGCCAGTAGCACGCAGGGTACAGCGACCTACGAGCAGTACTTC.

The V and J genes are TRBV5-4 and TRBJ1-6; D is possibly TRBD1 (6 bases). CDR1 SGHNT and CDR2 YYREEE come from the germline V gene (reference sequence). V was trimmed by 0 bases and J by 10 bases, leaving 8 bases between them. The CDR3 has 13 residues. The DNA of the CDR3 is TGTGCCAGCAGCTTGGATAGGGGGTCACCCCTCCACTTT. It codes for CASSLDRGSPLHF.

In this sample, this clone turned up a few times. The J gene is TRBJ2-3, the V gene TRBV12-5, with D maybe TRBD2 (6 bases). From germline, CDR1 is LGHNT and CDR2 FRNRAP. The CDR3 contains 14 residues. Trimming took 1 base from V and 8 from J, leaving 13 bases between them. CDR3 in amino acids: CASGLEKGRSTQYF. CDR3 in DNA: TGTGCTAGTGGTTTGGAAAAAGGGAGGAGTACGCAGTATTTT.

In regard to this clone: This CDR3 is also generated by other DNA sequences in the sample. V gene TRBV19 combines with J gene TRBJ1-2, with D possibly being TRBD1 (5 bases). Per the germline V gene, CDR1 is LNHDA and CDR2 is SQIVND (reference sequence). The CDR3 is 13 amino acids. Deletions cut 6 bases from V and 8 bases from J, with 16 bases between. CDR3 nucleotides: TGTGCCAGTAGGTGGACACCCAACGGGGGCTACACCTTC. Translation gives CASRWTPNGGYTF.

This clone appeared once. The V gene is TRBV5-6, the J gene TRBJ2-7; 8 nucleotides match TRBD2. This CDR3 comprises 14 residues. Germline V gives CDR1 SGHDT, CDR2 YYEEEE. The V segment lost 1 base and the J segment 10 bases; nucleotides outside the gene matches: 10. CDR3 nucleotide sequence: TGTGCCAGCAGCTTGCGAGCGGGAGTGGCGCTTCAGTACTTC. Protein sequence: CASSLRAGVALQYF.

The rearrangement joins TRBV7-2 to TRBJ1-1; maybe TRBD1 (5 bases). Trimming removed 5 bases at V and 2 bases at J, with 12 bases between. The germline V gene has CDR1 SGHTA and CDR2 FQGNSA. This CDR3 contains 14 residues. The CDR3 loop reads CASSPTDTNTEAFF. The CDR3 coding sequence is TGTGCCAGCAGCCCGACAGACACCAACACTGAAGCTTTCTTT.

V is TRBV6-1 and J is TRBJ2-7, with D unresolved. This CDR3 region has 12 residues. Germline-derived CDR1 and CDR2 are MNHNS and SASEGT. V shed 3 bases and J shed 1 base, with 4 bases lying between them. The CDR3 region is CASSESSYEQYF. CDR3 in DNA: TGTGCCAGCAGTGAGAGTTCCTACGAGCAGTACTTC.

The genes are TRBV11-3 and TRBJ2-1; unclear D gene. The germline V gene encodes CDR1 SGHNT and CDR2 YENEEA. The ends were cut back, 5 bases at V and 5 bases at J, with 13 bases in the middle. This CDR3 comprises 14 residues. Here the CDR3 reads CASSASAVNNEQFF. The DNA of the CDR3 is TGTGCCAGCAGCGCGAGCGCGGTAAACAATGAGCAGTTCTTC.

This clone has more than one count but fewer than ten. This chain connects TRBV18 to TRBJ2-1; 8 bases are shared with TRBD1. CDR1 and CDR2 (germline): KGHSH, LQKENI. This CDR3 has 15 amino acids. V trimming: 4 bases; J trimming: 6 bases; junction bases outside the gene matches: 8. The CDR3 here is CASSHRDTGGNEQFF. The CDR3 DNA is TGTGCCAGCTCACACCGGGACACAGGGGGCAATGAGCAGTTCTTC. Complete variable domain (other parts from reference TRBV18 and TRBJ2-1): NAGVMQNPRHLVRRRGQEARLRCSPMKGHSHVYWYRQLPEEGLKFMVYLQKENIIDESGMPKERFSAEFPKEGPSILRIQQVVRGDSAAYFCASSHRDTGGNEQFFGPGTRLTVL.